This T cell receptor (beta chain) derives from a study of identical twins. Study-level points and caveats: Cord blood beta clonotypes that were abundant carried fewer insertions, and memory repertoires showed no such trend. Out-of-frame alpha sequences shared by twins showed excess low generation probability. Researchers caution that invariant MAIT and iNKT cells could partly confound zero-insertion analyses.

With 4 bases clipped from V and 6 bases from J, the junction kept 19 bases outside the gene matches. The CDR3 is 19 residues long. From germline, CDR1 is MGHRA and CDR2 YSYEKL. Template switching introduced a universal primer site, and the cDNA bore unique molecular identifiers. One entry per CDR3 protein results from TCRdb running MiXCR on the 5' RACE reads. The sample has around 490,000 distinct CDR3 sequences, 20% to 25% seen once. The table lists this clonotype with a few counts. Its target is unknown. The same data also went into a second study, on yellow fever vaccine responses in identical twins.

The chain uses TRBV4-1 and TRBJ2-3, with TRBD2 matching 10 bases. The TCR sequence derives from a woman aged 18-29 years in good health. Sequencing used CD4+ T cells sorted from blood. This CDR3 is CASSPILAGGYNKRDTQYF. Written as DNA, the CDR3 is TGCGCCAGCAGCCCCATCTTAGCGGGGGGCTATAATAAAAGGGATACGCAGTATTTT.